The T cell receptor (beta chain) under discussion was sequenced for a study of CD8+ T cells in alopecia areata. The overall study: People stayed on tofacitinib for 6 to 18 months, then stopped the drug for 6 months. Severity scoring for treated patients was based on the percentage of affected scalp area. Overall study findings and caveats: The treated group had a single nonresponder, limiting CD8+ expansion-response conclusions.

Treatment noted: oral pan-JAK inhibitor, 5-10 mg twice daily. The V gene lost 0 bases and the J gene lost 3 bases, with 13 bases spanning the gap. The CDR3 runs to 15 residues. Germline V lookup: CDR1 SGHRS, CDR2 YFSETQ. RNA was extracted and reverse transcribed into cDNA as the sequencing template. Sequenced by immunoSEQ multiplex PCR; TCRdb stores in-frame clones only, minus some. The data show over 70,000 clones, approximately 66% seen once. A word on this clone: No antigen is known for it.

The chain is built from TRBV5-1 and TRBJ2-7; D is uncertain. Material: CD8+ T cells sorted from blood, obtained at week 24, from a patient treated with tofacitinib. This receptor was identified in a human donor with alopecia areata. The CDR3 DNA is TGCGCCAGCAGCTTGGGACCCAATACATACTACGAGCAGTACTTC. This translates into CASSLGPNTYYEQYF. The whole variable domain, remainder taken from reference TRBV5-1 and TRBJ2-7, is KAGVTQTPRYLIKTRGQQVTLSCSPISGHRSVSWYQQTPGQGLQFLFEYFSETQRNKGNFPGRFSGRQFSNSRSEMNVSTLELGDSALYLCASSLGPNTYYEQYFGPGTRLTVT.